The 30 T cell receptor beta chains below all came from one sample that was sequenced in a study of cytomegalovirus exposure and HLA in healthy donors (TCRdb year 2017). Library creation used the immunoSEQ multiplex PCR assay. For the multiplex PCR, a mixture combining 60 forward primers for TCR Vbeta segments and 13 reverse primers for TCR Jbeta segments was used. This is the immuneACCESS table as TCRdb keeps it, with only in-frame sequences that have V and J called. A part of the clones is gone; compared with another copy, unresolved V genes explain less than half, and the rest is unexplained. In all, the sample holds approximately 74,000 clones, and just under 80% of those were seen once. The ten biggest clones cover over 9.5% of the sample. The sequencing sample was made of PBMCs. The receptor set was obtained from a man between 35 and 55 years old in good health and CMV-seronegative.

This clone has more than one count but fewer than ten. The chain is built from TRBV5-1 and TRBJ1-1; D is unclear. V lost 6 bases to trimming and J lost 2 bases, with 11 bases between them. Germline assignment: CDR1 SGHRS and CDR2 YFSETQ. The CDR3 is made up of 13 amino acids. CDR3 DNA: TGCGCCAGCACGCACACAGTCAACACTGAAGCTTTCTTT. Translated: CASTHTVNTEAFF.

The chain has TRBV5-1 and TRBJ2-5; 7 bases align to TRBD1. The CDR3 has 14 residues. Germline V lookup: CDR1 SGHRS, CDR2 YFSETQ. Unmatched junction bases numbered 8, after V lost 6 bases and J lost 3 bases. The DNA for the CDR3 is TGCGCCAGCACCCTAAATACAGGGGAAGAGACCCAGTACTTC. Translated, it gives CASTLNTGEETQYF.

Concerning this clone itself: A junction boundary mismatches the germline segment, possibly from a read error. This sequence joins TRBV7-9 and TRBJ2-7; 8 bases agree with TRBD1. The CDR3 loop spans 14 amino acids. Looked up from germline, CDR1 is SEHNR and CDR2 is FQNEAQ (reference sequence). The CDR3 region is CSSSLSQGAYEQYF. CDR3 nucleotides: TGTTCCAGCAGCTTATCACAGGGGGCCTACGAGCAGTACTTC.

The chain has TRBV7-9 and TRBJ2-7; 8 nucleotides match TRBD1. V lost 3 bases and J lost 4; bases outside the gene matches: 5. The CDR3 consists of 14 residues. The germline V gene has CDR1 SEHNR and CDR2 FQNEAQ (reference sequence). CDR3 region: CASSFDRGSYEQYF. The CDR3 DNA follows: TGTGCCAGCAGCTTCGACAGGGGTTCGTACGAGCAGTACTTC.

V and J are TRBV5-5 and TRBJ1-6; 9 nucleotides match TRBD1. The junction had 6 bases not matched to a gene; V was cut back by 4 bases and J by 4 bases. Germline assignment: CDR1 SGHKS and CDR2 YYEKEE (reference sequence). The CDR3 contains 16 residues. CDR3 amino acids: CASSLDRGGYNSPLHF. CDR3 nucleotides: TGTGCCAGCAGCCTGGACAGGGGTGGTTATAATTCACCCCTCCACTTT.

V gene TRBV10-1 combines with J gene TRBJ2-4; D is possibly TRBD1 (6 bases). Germline CDR1 and CDR2: WNHNN and SYGVQD (reference sequence). This CDR3 has 14 residues. V lost 2 bases and J lost 5, with 10 bases in between. The CDR3 nucleotides read TGCGCCAGCAGTGAGAATCAGGGGCAAAACATTCAGTACTTC. Residues: CASSENQGQNIQYF.

This rearrangement joins TRBV7-9 to TRBJ2-5; possible D gene TRBD1, 6 bases. Germline V gives CDR1 SEHNR, CDR2 FQNEAQ (reference sequence). The CDR3 is 14 amino acids. V was pared by 5 bases and J by 1 base, with 11 bases between. DNA for the CDR3: TGTGCCAGCAGCGTAACAGGGAGCCAAGAGACCCAGTACTTC. Its protein is CASSVTGSQETQYF.

The chain couples TRBV18 to TRBJ1-6, with a possible D match to TRBD1 (6 bases). The CDR3 has 15 residues. Germline CDR1 is KGHSH and CDR2 is LQKENI. V shed 0 bases and J shed 5 bases, with 8 bases lying between them. In nucleotides, the CDR3 is TGTGCCAGCTCACCACCGGCAGGGGATAATTCACCCCTCCACTTT. The encoded protein is CASSPPAGDNSPLHF.

The chain combines TRBV11-2 with TRBJ2-1, with 7 bases fitting TRBD2. The V segment lost 5 bases and the J segment 4 bases; nucleotides outside the gene matches: 8. Germline V CDR1 and CDR2: SGHAT, FQNNGV. This CDR3 comprises 15 residues. CDR3 coding DNA: TGTGCCAGCAGCCCCGGGACTACTCCTTACAATGAGCAGTTCTTC. It encodes CASSPGTTPYNEQFF.

In its sample, this clone was seen a few times. The chain combines TRBV6-1 with TRBJ1-3; D uncertain. The V gene's germline CDR1 is MNHNS and CDR2 SASEGT. The CDR3 covers 13 residues. V was pared by 5 bases and J by 6 bases, with 11 bases between. The CDR3: CASSPGYQNTIYF. The DNA of the CDR3 is TGTGCCAGCAGTCCCGGGTACCAAAACACCATATATTTT.

This clone was seen a few times. The chain carries TRBV10-3 and TRBJ1-5, with TRBD1 as a possible D gene (5 bases). The V end lost 4 bases, the J end lost 6 bases, and 10 bases lay between the germline ends. This CDR3 spans 13 amino acids. Germline V lookup: CDR1 ENHRY, CDR2 SYGVKD. The CDR3 nucleotides read TGTGCCATCAGTGTAACTCAGGGTCAGCCCCAGCATTTT. Translated, it gives CAISVTQGQPQHF.

The chain links TRBV5-1 to TRBJ2-7; TRBD2 might be the D (5 bases). The CDR3 has 13 residues. The germline V and J ends were trimmed by 4 bases and 5 bases, with 13 bases remaining between them. Germline V CDR1 and CDR2: SGHRS, YFSETQ. Here the CDR3 DNA reads TGCGCCAGCAGCCGAGAGGGTTTTGACGAGCAGTACTTC. It specifies CASSREGFDEQYF.

V usage is TRBV5-1 and J usage is TRBJ1-4; the D gene is possibly TRBD1 (6 bases). CDR1 and CDR2 from the germline V gene are SGHRS and YFSETQ. The CDR3 is 15 residues long. Trimming removed 4 bases from V and 8 bases from J, with 18 bases in between. The CDR3 DNA reads as TGCGCCAGCAGCACCAGGGGTCGGCACAGCGAAAAACTGTTTTTT. Its protein is CASSTRGRHSEKLFF.

The genes are TRBV19 and TRBJ2-1, with 10 bases identical to TRBD2. This CDR3 is 15 amino acids long. Germline trimming cut 7 bases from V and 8 bases from J; bases unmatched to any gene: 11. Germline-derived CDR1 and CDR2 are LNHDA and SQIVND (reference sequence). This CDR3 is CASMGGSGGFDEQFF. The CDR3 DNA sequence: TGTGCCAGTATGGGGGGTAGCGGGGGGTTCGATGAGCAGTTCTTC.

A single count supports this clone. This rearrangement joins TRBV19 to TRBJ1-4; TRBD1 matches at 11 bases. The germline V gene encodes CDR1 LNHDA and CDR2 SQIVND (reference sequence). The CDR3 is made up of 18 amino acids. The V segment lost 3 bases and the J segment 3 bases; nucleotides outside the gene matches: 9. CDR3 sequence reads: CASSMGLGQGEPNEKLFF. In DNA, the CDR3 is TGTGCCAGTAGTATGGGATTGGGACAGGGGGAGCCTAATGAAAAACTGTTTTTT.

The rearrangement uses TRBV5-1 and TRBJ1-3; D uncertain. The CDR3 totals 14 residues. The germline V gene encodes CDR1 SGHRS and CDR2 YFSETQ. V shed 0 bases and J shed 0 bases, with 4 bases lying between them. The CDR3 loop is CASSLGYSGNTIYF. In DNA, the CDR3 is TGCGCCAGCAGCTTGGGCTACTCTGGAAACACCATATATTTT. The whole variable domain, filled in from reference TRBV5-1 and TRBJ1-3, reads KAGVTQTPRYLIKTRGQQVTLSCSPISGHRSVSWYQQTPGQGLQFLFEYFSETQRNKGNFPGRFSGRQFSNSRSEMNVSTLELGDSALYLCASSLGYSGNTIYFGEGSWLTVV.

Notes on this clone: A junction boundary mismatches the germline segment, possibly from a read error. V usage is TRBV29-1 and J usage is TRBJ1-1; the match to TRBD1 covers 7 bases. The CDR3 has 11 residues. Germline CDR1 is SQVTM and CDR2 is ANQGSEA. CDR3 sequence (DNA): TGCAGCGTTCAAGAACAGGGGACGGCTTTCTTT. This codes for CSVQEQGTAFF.

The genes are TRBV23-1 and TRBJ1-4; tentative D call: TRBD1 (6 bases). TRBV23-1 is an ORF, with its function uncertain. Trimming removed 2 bases at V and 6 bases at J, with 10 bases between. The CDR3 runs 14 residues. The DNA of the CDR3 is TGCGCCAGCAGTCAAGGGACACCGGATGAAAAACTGTTTTTT. It specifies CASSQGTPDEKLFF.

V is TRBV10-2 and J is TRBJ1-1, with unresolved D. This CDR3 region has 13 residues. Germline V gives CDR1 WSHSY, CDR2 SAAADI. Trimming removed 10 bases from V and 0 bases from J, with 12 bases in between. CDR3 region: CATEKEMNTEAFF. The CDR3 nucleotides read TGCGCCACCGAGAAAGAGATGAACACTGAAGCTTTCTTT.

This chain uses TRBV2 with TRBJ2-7; 8 bases align to TRBD1. Germline assignment: CDR1 SNHLY and CDR2 FYNNEI. The length of the CDR3 is 15 residues. V shed 6 bases, J shed 1 base, and the junction held 8 bases outside the gene matches. As DNA, the CDR3 is TGTGCCAGCAGGGTCCTGACAGGGGCGTCCTACGAGCAGTACTTC. The encoded protein is CASRVLTGASYEQYF.

In its sample, this clone was seen a few times. This sequence joins TRBV7-2 and TRBJ2-3; no definite D call. Trimming shortened V by 5 bases and J by 0 bases, and 6 bases separated the two germline ends. The CDR3 has 13 residues. Per germline, CDR1 SGHTA and CDR2 FQGNSA. This chain's CDR3 is CASSATSTDTQYF. For the CDR3, the DNA is TGTGCCAGCAGCGCTACTAGCACAGATACGCAGTATTTT.

CDR3 sequence: CASRDRVVTEAFF. The CDR3 DNA sequence: TGTGCCAGCAGGGACAGGGTGGTCACTGAAGCTTTCTTT. The J gene is TRBJ1-1, the V gene TRBV6-5; 8 nucleotides align to TRBD1. The CDR3 sequence is 13 residues long. With 6 bases clipped from V and 4 bases from J, the junction kept 4 bases outside the gene matches. The V gene's germline CDR1 is MNHEY and CDR2 SVGAGI.

This chain uses TRBV4-1 with TRBJ2-5; TRBD2 agrees at 12 bases. CDR1 MGHRA and CDR2 YSYEKL come from the germline V gene. V was pared by 0 bases and J by 3 bases, with 5 bases of the junction left unmatched. The CDR3 spans 17 residues. The CDR3 DNA is TGCGCCAGCAGCCAAGACCCGACTAGCGGGGGAAAAGAGACCCAGTACTTC. Protein product: CASSQDPTSGGKETQYF.

The chain has TRBV28 and TRBJ1-3; D possibly corresponds to TRBD1 (6 bases). The V gene lost 4 bases and the J gene lost 4 bases, with 14 bases spanning the gap. Germline V gene data show CDR1 as MDHEN and CDR2 as SYDVKM. There are 15 residues in the CDR3. CDR3: CASSSPTGVGNTIYF. The CDR3 nucleotides are TGTGCCAGCAGTTCCCCGACAGGAGTCGGAAACACCATATATTTT.

This chain uses TRBV19 with TRBJ2-6, with 7 bases aligning to TRBD1. The CDR3 loop spans 15 amino acids. The junction had 4 bases not matched to a gene; V was cut back by 5 bases and J by 3 bases. Per the germline V gene, CDR1 is LNHDA and CDR2 is SQIVND (reference sequence). CDR3 sequence reads: CASSDRVVGANVLTF. Here the CDR3 DNA reads TGTGCCAGTAGTGACAGGGTGGTTGGGGCCAACGTCCTGACTTTC. Drawing the rest from reference TRBV19 and TRBJ2-6, the complete variable domain is DGGITQSPKYLFRKEGQNVTLSCEQNLNHDAMYWYRQDPGQGLRLIYYSQIVNDFQKGDIAEGYSVSREKKESFPLTVTSAQKNPTAFYLCASSDRVVGANVLTFGAGSRLTVL.

The V gene is TRBV2, the J gene TRBJ1-5; tentatively, D is TRBD1 (6 bases). V shed 6 bases and J shed 6 bases, with 15 bases lying between them. The CDR3 consists of 14 residues. Germline-derived CDR1 and CDR2 are SNHLY and FYNNEI. CDR3 bases: TGTGCCAGCAGGGCAGGGGTAGGGGTTCAGCCCCAGCATTTT. Its protein product is CASRAGVGVQPQHF.

The chain combines TRBV19 with TRBJ2-7; 7 nucleotides agree with TRBD1. CDR3 length: 15 residues. In germline, CDR1 is LNHDA, CDR2 SQIVND (reference sequence). V gave up 6 bases and J gave up 4 bases; unmatched junction bases: 12. The CDR3 DNA is TGTGCCAGTAGCCCCCCGGGACAGCAGTTTTACGAGCAGTACTTC. Residues: CASSPPGQQFYEQYF.

The rearrangement joins TRBV13 to TRBJ2-7; 7 positions agree with TRBD2. V was clipped by 5 bases and J by 7 bases; unmatched bases: 5. The length of the CDR3 is 12 residues. Per germline, CDR1 PRHDT and CDR2 FYEKMQ (reference sequence). The DNA for the CDR3 is TGTGCCAGCAGCCGCGGGGGTTTTGAGCAGTACTTC. Translating gives CASSRGGFEQYF. Variable domain in full (rest from reference TRBV13 and TRBJ2-7): AAGVIQSPRHLIKEKRETATLKCYPIPRHDTVYWYQQGPGQDPQFLISFYEKMQSDKGSIPDRFSAQQFSDYHSELNMSSLELGDSALYFCASSRGGFEQYFGPGTRLTVT.

CDR3 residues: CASSIDREPSHYEQYF. In DNA form, the CDR3 reads TGTGCCAGTAGTATAGACAGGGAACCCTCTCACTACGAGCAGTACTTC. The V gene is TRBV19, the J gene TRBJ2-7, with a tentative D call TRBD1 (5 bases). This CDR3 comprises 16 residues. The V gene lost 0 bases and the J gene lost 3 bases, with 15 bases spanning the gap. Germline V gene data show CDR1 as LNHDA and CDR2 as SQIVND (reference sequence).

V and J are TRBV19 and TRBJ2-2; the match to TRBD2 covers 10 bases. Trimming at V came to 6 bases and at J to 0 bases, leaving 13 bases not matched to a gene. The germline CDR1 and CDR2 sequences are LNHDA and SQIVND (reference sequence). The CDR3 covers 19 residues. The CDR3 nucleotides are TGTGCCAGTAGGTTAAGGACTAGCGGAAGATTGACGAACACCGGGGAGCTGTTTTTT. Translating it yields CASRLRTSGRLTNTGELFF.